The text below deals with one T cell receptor beta chain. As yet, its antigen is unknown. The sample belongs to a study of cytomegalovirus exposure and HLA in healthy donors. Overall study results and limits: The investigators catalogued 164 TCR beta chains as cytomegalovirus-associated.

TCRdb keeps only in-frame clones here, not all; method: immunoSEQ multiplex PCR. The data contain under 75,000 clones, about 92% of them singletons. Germline assignment: CDR1 MNHNS and CDR2 SASEGT. The CDR3 covers 13 residues. V shed 11 bases and J shed 0 bases, with 14 bases lying between them. What was sequenced was PBMCs. J is TRBJ2-7 and V is TRBV6-1; a weak D match, TRBD1 (6 bases). This receptor was identified in a man younger than 35 in good health and CMV-seropositive. CDR3 nucleotides: TGTGCCGCAACAGGGAGTTACTCCTACGAGCAGTACTTC. Amino acid sequence: CAATGSYSYEQYF.